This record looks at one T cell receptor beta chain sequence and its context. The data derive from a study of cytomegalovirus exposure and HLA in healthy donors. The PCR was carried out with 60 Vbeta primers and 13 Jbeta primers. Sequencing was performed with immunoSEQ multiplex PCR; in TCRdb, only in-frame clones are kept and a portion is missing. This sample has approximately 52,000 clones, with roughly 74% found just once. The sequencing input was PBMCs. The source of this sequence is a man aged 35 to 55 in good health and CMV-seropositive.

The CDR3 region has the DNA TGTGCCAGCAGCTTGGGACTGAGCTCCTACGAGCAGTACTTC. Protein product: CASSLGLSSYEQYF. The rearrangement uses TRBV5-6 and TRBJ2-7; D unclear. Trimming took 0 bases from V and 0 from J, leaving 7 bases between them. Germline V CDR1 and CDR2: SGHDT, YYEEEE. The CDR3 consists of 14 residues.